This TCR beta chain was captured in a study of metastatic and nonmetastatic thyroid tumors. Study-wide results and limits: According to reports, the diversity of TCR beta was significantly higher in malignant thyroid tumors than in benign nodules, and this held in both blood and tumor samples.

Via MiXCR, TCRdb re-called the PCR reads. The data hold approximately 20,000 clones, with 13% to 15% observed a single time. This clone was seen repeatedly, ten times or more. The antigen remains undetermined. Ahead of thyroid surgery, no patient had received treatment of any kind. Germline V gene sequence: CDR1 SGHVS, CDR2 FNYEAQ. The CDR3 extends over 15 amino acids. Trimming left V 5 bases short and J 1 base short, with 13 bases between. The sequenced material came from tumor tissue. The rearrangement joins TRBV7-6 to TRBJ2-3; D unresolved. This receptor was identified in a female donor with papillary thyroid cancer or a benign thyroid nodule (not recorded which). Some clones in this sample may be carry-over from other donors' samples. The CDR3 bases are TGTGCCAGCAGCCTCGGTCCCGACGGCACAGATACGCAGTATTTT. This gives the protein CASSLGPDGTDTQYF. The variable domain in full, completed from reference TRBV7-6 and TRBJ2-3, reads GAGVSQSPRYKVTKRGQDVALRCDPISGHVSLYWYRQALGQGPEFLTYFNYEAQQDKSGLPNDRFSAERPEGSISTLTIQRTEQRDSAMYRCASSLGPDGTDTQYFGPGTRLTVL.